Listed below are T cell receptor beta chains from one sample, sequenced in a study of CD8+CD57+ T cells in acquired aplastic anemia. From the reads, TCRdb called clonotypes with MiXCR, one entry per CDR3 protein. The sample shows 400,000 to 600,000 distinct CDR3 sequences, around 32% of them seen only once. The specimen was sorted CD4+, CD8+, or CD8+CD57+ T cells (not recorded which) from PBMCs. These receptors came from a human donor with aplastic anemia. The CDR3 runs from the conserved cysteine through the conserved F or W. D genes are given only for firm matches. The listing skips clone size in some rows; elsewhere it reads once, few, many or a size class.

DNA: TGCGCCAGCAGCCAAGCGGTCGGGGGAAGTGCTGGCTACACCTTC; CDR3: CASSQAVGGSAGYTF; J: TRBJ1-2; D: .; V: TRBV4-3; size: .
DNA: TGTGCCAGCAACAACGGCACGACCATCTACAATGAGCAGTTCTTC; CDR3: CASNNGTTIYNEQFF; J: TRBJ2-1; D: .; V: TRBV4-2; size: few
DNA: TGTGCCAGCAGCGTCCGGGACAGTAGAGATAGCAATCAGCCCCAGCATTTT; CDR3: CASSVRDSRDSNQPQHF; J: TRBJ1-5; D: TRBD1; V: TRBV2; size: many
DNA: TGCAGTGCTAGTCCCGGGACAGGCTGGGGTCAGCCCCAGCATTTT; CDR3: CSASPGTGWGQPQHF; J: TRBJ1-5; D: TRBD1; V: TRBV20-1; size: many
DNA: TGTGCCAGCAGCTTGGCCCTCCAGGGCGCCTACGAGCAGTACTTC; CDR3: CASSLALQGAYEQYF; J: TRBJ2-7; D: .; V: TRBV5-6; size: .
DNA: TGTGCCAGTAGTCGGACAGGGATTGATGTCAGGCATGGCTACACCTTC; CDR3: CASSRTGIDVRHGYTF; J: TRBJ1-2; D: TRBD1; V: TRBV19; size: .
DNA: TGCAGTGCTAGACCCGGGCTGAAGTCAAATCAGCCCCAGCATTTT; CDR3: CSARPGLKSNQPQHF; J: TRBJ1-5; D: .; V: TRBV20-1; size: .
DNA: TGTGCCAGCAGTTATAACCCGGGACAGGTCTATGGCTACACCTTC; CDR3: CASSYNPGQVYGYTF; J: TRBJ1-2; D: TRBD1; V: TRBV25-1; size: .
DNA: TGTGCCACCAGCAGAGGGGCGGGGGGAGTGACAGATACGCAGTATTTT; CDR3: CATSRGAGGVTDTQYF; J: TRBJ2-3; D: TRBD2; V: TRBV15; size: few
DNA: TGTGCCAGCAGGACCGATATAGGCTATGGCTACACCTTC; CDR3: CASRTDIGYGYTF; J: TRBJ1-2; D: .; V: TRBV2; size: many
DNA: TGCAGCGCTAGTACTAGCGTGGGAGAGACCCAGTACTTC; CDR3: CSASTSVGETQYF; J: TRBJ2-5; D: TRBD2; V: TRBV20-1; size: .
DNA: TGTGCCTGGAGTCCCAGGGGTGTATATGGCTACACCTTC; CDR3: CAWSPRGVYGYTF; J: TRBJ1-2; D: .; V: TRBV30; size: .
DNA: TGCAGTGCTCTACAACAAGAGACCCAGTACTTC; CDR3: CSALQQETQYF; J: TRBJ2-5; D: .; V: TRBV20-1; size: few
DNA: TGTGCCAGCAGCTTGACAGGGGGGACATTTGACTACACCTTC; CDR3: CASSLTGGTFDYTF; J: TRBJ1-2; D: TRBD1; V: TRBV5-8; size: .
DNA: TGTGCCAGCCTAAGCTCTGGAAACACCATATATTTT; CDR3: CASLSSGNTIYF; J: TRBJ1-3; D: .; V: TRBV10-3; size: few
DNA: TGTGCCAGCAGCTTAGATCGTCCAGGGGGAAATGGCTACACCTTC; CDR3: CASSLDRPGGNGYTF; J: TRBJ1-2; D: TRBD1; V: TRBV11-3; size: few
DNA: TGCAGTGCAACAAGGGCCTCAGATACGCAGTATTTT; CDR3: CSATRASDTQYF; J: TRBJ2-3; D: .; V: TRBV20-1; size: many
DNA: TGTGCCAGCAGCTCGGGGGAAAAACTGTTTTTT; CDR3: CASSSGEKLFF; J: TRBJ1-4; D: .; V: TRBV5-6; size: many
DNA: TGCAGTGCTAGAGCGGGGGTCGGCGCGGATACGCAGTATTTT; CDR3: CSARAGVGADTQYF; J: TRBJ2-3; D: .; V: TRBV20-1; size: .
DNA: TGTGCCAGCAGAGACTCCGGGACAGGGCGCGAGCAGTACTTC; CDR3: CASRDSGTGREQYF; J: TRBJ2-7; D: TRBD1; V: TRBV9; size: few
DNA: TGTGCCAGTAGTATAGATCTCCAACAAATCTACGAGCAGTACTTC; CDR3: CASSIDLQQIYEQYF; J: TRBJ2-7; D: .; V: TRBV19; size: .
DNA: TGTGCCAGCAGCTTAGTATTGGTCGGGAGTACAGATACGCAGTATTTT; CDR3: CASSLVLVGSTDTQYF; J: TRBJ2-3; D: .; V: TRBV11-1; size: few
DNA: TGCAGTGCATTCAGGTCTGGAAACACCATATATTTT; CDR3: CSAFRSGNTIYF; J: TRBJ1-3; D: .; V: TRBV20-1; size: many
DNA: TGTGCCAGCAGGGTTATGAACGGCCATGGCTACGAGCAGTACTTC; CDR3: CASRVMNGHGYEQYF; J: TRBJ2-7; D: .; V: TRBV2; size: .
DNA: TGCAGTGCCCCCGGGACCGGATCCTACGAGCAGTACTTC; CDR3: CSAPGTGSYEQYF; J: TRBJ2-7; D: .; V: TRBV20-1; size: many
DNA: TGTGCCACCAGCAGAGATCGAGACAGTCACTATGGCTACACCTTC; CDR3: CATSRDRDSHYGYTF; J: TRBJ1-2; D: .; V: TRBV15; size: few
DNA: TGTGCCAGCAGCCCCCCGGCGGTAGATACGCAGTATTTT; CDR3: CASSPPAVDTQYF; J: TRBJ2-3; D: .; V: TRBV7-2; size: .
DNA: TGTGCCAGCAGCCCAAGGTTGGGACAGGGCGTATCTGGGGCCAACGTCCTGACTTTC; CDR3: CASSPRLGQGVSGANVLTF; J: TRBJ2-6; D: TRBD1; V: TRBV7-3; size: .
DNA: TGTGCCAGCAGTTTATCTGGGGGAAACTACGAGCAGTACTTC; CDR3: CASSLSGGNYEQYF; J: TRBJ2-7; D: .; V: TRBV27; size: few
DNA: TGTGCCACCAGTGATTCGAGGCAGGGCGTCGGGGATACGCAGTATTTT; CDR3: CATSDSRQGVGDTQYF; J: TRBJ2-3; D: .; V: TRBV24-1; size: many
DNA: TGTGCCACCAGCGGAGATGGGACAGGGAACTATGGCTACACCTTC; CDR3: CATSGDGTGNYGYTF; J: TRBJ1-2; D: TRBD1; V: TRBV15; size: .
DNA: TGTGCCAGCAGTTCCGGACTAGCGCCCTACGAGCAGTACTTC; CDR3: CASSSGLAPYEQYF; J: TRBJ2-7; D: TRBD2; V: TRBV5-6; size: few
DNA: TGCAGCGTTGTTACAGGGAGGTCGGACACTGAAGCTTTCTTT; CDR3: CSVVTGRSDTEAFF; J: TRBJ1-1; D: .; V: TRBV29-1; size: .
DNA: TGTGCCAGCAGCGTAGAGTCGGCAGGGACCTCAACTTTGGATGGCTACACCTTC; CDR3: CASSVESAGTSTLDGYTF; J: TRBJ1-2; D: .; V: TRBV9; size: many
DNA: TGTGCCACCAGCAGCTCGACAGCCTCTAGCGGAAGAATCTACGAGCAGTACTTC; CDR3: CATSSSTASSGRIYEQYF; J: TRBJ2-7; D: TRBD2; V: TRBV15; size: .
DNA: TGTGCCAGCAGCATCGAGAGCTCCTACGAGCAGTACTTC; CDR3: CASSIESSYEQYF; J: TRBJ2-7; D: .; V: TRBV6-2/TRBV6-3; size: .